Below, 27 T cell receptor beta chains from the same sample are listed, as sequenced in a study of a mutant IDH1 vaccine in newly diagnosed glioma. Using immunoSEQ multiplex PCR, the repertoire was profiled, and TCRdb retains in-frame clones only, with some absent. This sample carries about 88,000 clones, about 80% of them seen once, and the ten largest clones take about 5.2%. Stated time point: baseline, week 1 (first vaccination visit). As to treatment: pre-vaccination baseline after standard-of-care therapy. The specimen was PBMCs, collected from a glioma patient treated with radiotherapy, temozolomide or both. The source of these receptors is a man aged 35 to 55 with glioma. Some clones in this sample may be carry-over from other donors' samples.

The chain links TRBV30 to TRBJ1-3; the D is unclear. The CDR3 spans 15 residues. Trimming cost V 3 bases and J 0 bases, with 12 bases left between them. The germline gives CDR1 GTSNPN, CDR2 SVGIG (reference sequence). DNA of the CDR3: TGTGCCTGGAGCCCTGAGGCAGCCTCTGGAAACACCATATATTTT. Protein sequence: CAWSPEAASGNTIYF.

The rearrangement uses TRBV6-6 and TRBJ1-1; D gene unclear. V dropped 1 base and J dropped 11 bases, with 8 bases sitting between them. Germline V lookup: CDR1 MNHNY, CDR2 SVGAGI (reference sequence). This CDR3 has 11 residues. The CDR3 bases are TGTGCCAGCAGTTACTATGGGGAGGCTTTCTTT. Translated, it gives CASSYYGEAFF.

This clone was picked up one time. The gene calls are TRBV2 and TRBJ1-5; D ambiguous. The germline V gene encodes CDR1 SNHLY and CDR2 FYNNEI. Deletions cut 7 bases from V and 2 bases from J, with 9 bases between. The CDR3 spans 13 residues. The CDR3 loop is CASMQEGNQPQHF. The CDR3 DNA sequence: TGTGCCAGCATGCAGGAGGGCAATCAGCCCCAGCATTTT.

This rearrangement joins TRBV19 to TRBJ1-4; D might be TRBD1 (5 bases). The CDR3 has 17 residues. The V and J ends lost 5 bases and 2 bases respectively, with 18 bases between them. The germline V gene encodes CDR1 LNHDA and CDR2 SQIVND (reference sequence). The CDR3 spells CASSDYFGGGTNEKLFF. The CDR3 DNA reads TGTGCCAGTAGTGACTACTTCGGGGGAGGCACTAATGAAAAACTGTTTTTT.

This clone was recorded once. This chain joins TRBV2 and TRBJ2-3, with D possibly called TRBD1 or TRBD2 (5 bases each). The CDR3 extends over 16 amino acids. Trimming stripped 5 bases from V and 1 base from J, with 16 bases between. Looked up from germline, CDR1 is SNHLY and CDR2 is FYNNEI. The CDR3 here is CASSWGIAAGTDTQYF. DNA for the CDR3: TGTGCCAGCAGTTGGGGGATCGCGGCGGGCACAGATACGCAGTATTTT.

This chain joins TRBV19 and TRBJ2-1; a weak D match, TRBD2 (6 bases). This CDR3 has 13 residues. The germline V gene has CDR1 LNHDA and CDR2 SQIVND (reference sequence). The V and J ends lost 8 bases and 8 bases respectively, with 16 bases between them. This chain's CDR3 is CASSRGWRDEQFF. DNA for the CDR3: TGTGCCAGTTCCCGGGGGTGGAGAGATGAGCAGTTCTTC.

The J gene is TRBJ2-5, the V gene TRBV4-1; a weak D match, TRBD2 (7 bases). The CDR3 has 15 amino acids. CDR1 is MGHRA, CDR2 YSYEKL, per germline. V gave up 4 bases and J gave up 5 bases, with 17 bases separating them. This CDR3 reads CASSPTRGGRETQYF. The CDR3, as DNA: TGCGCCAGCAGCCCCACTAGGGGGGGCCGGGAGACCCAGTACTTC.

The rearrangement uses TRBV25-1 and TRBJ1-2; TRBD1 aligns across 8 bases. Germline CDR1 reads MGHDK; CDR2 reads SYGVNS. This CDR3 comprises 13 residues. V was clipped by 6 bases and J by 8 bases; unmatched bases: 8. The CDR3 protein is CASSTDRAWGYTF. Here the CDR3 DNA reads TGTGCCAGCAGCACGGACAGGGCCTGGGGCTACACCTTC.

This clone was observed once. The rearrangement links TRBV5-1 to TRBJ1-3, with no clear D. This CDR3 has 16 amino acids. Germline lookup yields CDR1 SGHRS and CDR2 YFSETQ. Trimming took off 0 bases at V and 0 bases at J, with 10 bases between the two ends. The CDR3 spells CASSLVGLDSGNTIYF. CDR3 in DNA: TGCGCCAGCAGCTTGGTGGGCCTCGACTCTGGAAACACCATATATTTT.

The sample holds many counts of this clone. The chain joins TRBV7-3 to TRBJ2-5; either TRBD1 or TRBD2 may fit D (5 bases each). V dropped 2 bases and J dropped 5 bases, with 9 bases sitting between them. The V gene's germline CDR1 is SGHTA and CDR2 FQGTGA. The CDR3 is 13 amino acids. This CDR3 reads CASSLGTQETQYF. As DNA, the CDR3 is TGTGCCAGCAGCTTAGGGACCCAGGAGACCCAGTACTTC.

CDR3 sequence reads: CASSLARARAPYF. The CDR3 DNA follows: TGTGCCAGCAGCTTAGCCCGGGCGAGGGCCCCGTACTTC. This rearrangement joins TRBV7-9 to TRBJ2-5; D may be TRBD2 (5 bases). The CDR3 is 13 residues long. V dropped 0 bases and J dropped 13 bases, with 15 bases sitting between them. From germline, CDR1 is SEHNR and CDR2 FQNEAQ (reference sequence).

This sequence joins TRBV6-6 and TRBJ2-7, with 9 nucleotides matching TRBD1. The CDR3 runs to 15 residues. Germline CDR1 MNHNY, CDR2 SVGAGI (reference sequence). V was clipped by 2 bases and J by 3 bases; unmatched bases: 5. The CDR3 DNA reads TGTGCCAGCAGTTACCCCGGGACAGGGATCTACGAGCAGTACTTC. As protein: CASSYPGTGIYEQYF.

This chain joins TRBV7-2 and TRBJ1-1; tentative D call: TRBD1 (6 bases). This CDR3 contains 15 residues. CDR1 is SGHTA and CDR2 is FQGNSA in the germline V gene. V lost 5 bases and J lost 1, with 14 bases in between. CDR3 coding DNA: TGTGCCAGCAGCCAGACACAGGGCTGGAACACTGAAGCTTTCTTT. It specifies CASSQTQGWNTEAFF.

The DNA of the CDR3 is TGTGCCAGCGGAGACAGGAACACTGAAGCTTTCTTT. Its protein is CASGDRNTEAFF. The V and J genes are TRBV25-1 and TRBJ1-1; weak D call: TRBD1 (5 bases). The germline V and J ends were trimmed by 8 bases and 1 base, with 8 bases remaining between them. There are 12 residues in the CDR3. CDR1 MGHDK and CDR2 SYGVNS come from the germline V gene. The full variable domain, in which reference TRBV25-1 and TRBJ1-1 provide the parts outside the CDR3, is EADIYQTPRYLVIGTGKKITLECSQTMGHDKMYWYQQDPGMELHLIHYSYGVNSTEKGDLSSESTVSRIRTEHFPLTLESARPSHTSQYLCASGDRNTEAFFGQGTRLTVV.

The V and J genes are TRBV30 and TRBJ1-1; D call uncertain. The CDR3 totals 13 residues. The germline V gene encodes CDR1 GTSNPN and CDR2 SVGIG (reference sequence). Trimming cost V 7 bases and J 1 base, with 13 bases left between them. The CDR3 loop is CASRVHRNTEAFF. The DNA of the CDR3 is TGTGCCTCGCGGGTTCATCGGAACACTGAAGCTTTCTTT.

This clone was seen a few times. The rearrangement links TRBV11-2 to TRBJ1-6; no clear D. V lost 0 bases, J lost 0 bases, and 18 bases lay in between. The length of the CDR3 is 20 residues. The V gene's germline CDR1 is SGHAT and CDR2 FQNNGV. This chain's CDR3 is CASSLDGPSGRSSYNSPLHF. CDR3 in DNA: TGTGCCAGCAGCTTAGATGGTCCTTCAGGACGGAGCTCCTATAATTCACCCCTCCACTTT.

J is TRBJ2-2 and V is TRBV13, with D possibly TRBD2 on 6 matching bases. The CDR3 runs to 16 residues. Trimming left V 4 bases short and J 5 bases short, with 17 bases between. Germline V gene data show CDR1 as PRHDT and CDR2 as FYEKMQ (reference sequence). CDR3 bases: TGTGCCAGCAGCTCCGCCGGGGGAGGTCTTACCGGGGAGCTGTTTTTT. It yields the protein CASSSAGGGLTGELFF.

V and J are TRBV5-5 and TRBJ1-1; D perhaps matches TRBD1 (6 bases). The CDR3 length is 14 residues. CDR1 and CDR2 from the germline V gene are SGHKS and YYEKEE (reference sequence). V was clipped by 5 bases and J by 1 base, with 12 bases between them. The CDR3 here is CASRWTESNTEAFF. CDR3 nucleotides: TGTGCCAGCAGATGGACAGAGTCGAACACTGAAGCTTTCTTT.

The CDR3 region has the DNA TGTGCCAGCAGCTTAGTACAATCCTACACCGGGGAGCTGTTTTTT. This translates into CASSLVQSYTGELFF. The J gene is TRBJ2-2, the V gene TRBV7-6; D is ambiguous. The germline CDR1 and CDR2 sequences are SGHVS and FNYEAQ. With 1 base removed from V and 3 bases from J, the gap between germline ends came to 9 bases. The CDR3 has 15 amino acids. The whole variable domain, filled in from reference TRBV7-6 and TRBJ2-2, reads GAGVSQSPRYKVTKRGQDVALRCDPISGHVSLYWYRQALGQGPEFLTYFNYEAQQDKSGLPNDRFSAERPEGSISTLTIQRTEQRDSAMYRCASSLVQSYTGELFFGEGSRLTVL.

This clone was recorded a few times. The gene calls are TRBV2 and TRBJ1-2; no definite D call. Germline loops: CDR1 SNHLY, CDR2 FYNNEI. The V end lost 1 base, the J end lost 8 bases, and 5 bases lay between the germline ends. The CDR3 is 11 amino acids. In DNA form, the CDR3 reads TGTGCCAGCAGTGAAGTTCGGGGCTACACCTTC. This sequence encodes CASSEVRGYTF.

The rearrangement joins TRBV7-2 to TRBJ2-3; 9 nucleotides align to TRBD2. The CDR3 covers 18 residues. The trim removed 1 base at V and 4 bases at J, leaving 12 bases unmatched. CDR1 is SGHTA and CDR2 is FQGNSA in the germline V gene. The CDR3 is CASSLGLSGSSGADTQYF. CDR3 sequence (DNA): TGTGCCAGCAGCTTAGGATTGTCTGGTTCTAGCGGGGCAGATACGCAGTATTTT.

The chain joins TRBV18 to TRBJ1-2; D is possibly TRBD1 (5 bases). Trimming took 0 bases from V and 8 from J, leaving 10 bases between them. The V gene's germline CDR1 is KGHSH and CDR2 LQKENI. CDR3 length: 13 residues. The chain's CDR3 is CASSPPTWGGYTF. CDR3 nucleotide sequence: TGTGCCAGCTCACCACCGACTTGGGGGGGCTACACCTTC.

V is TRBV6-5 and J is TRBJ2-7; the D gene is possibly TRBD2 (5 bases). Per germline, CDR1 MNHEY and CDR2 SVGAGI. V lost 6 bases to trimming and J lost 7 bases, with 13 bases between them. CDR3 length: 12 amino acids. The chain's CDR3 is CASRERVGEQYF. CDR3 DNA: TGTGCCAGCAGAGAGAGGGTGGGAGAGCAGTACTTC.

The chain uses TRBV18 and TRBJ1-6; maybe TRBD1 (5 bases). Trimming pared 5 bases from V and 7 bases from J, leaving 15 bases between. Germline V gene sequence: CDR1 KGHSH, CDR2 LQKENI. This CDR3 has 15 amino acids. CDR3 bases: TGTGCCAGCTCATTGGGGACCCTGCGCAATTCACCCCTCCACTTT. As protein: CASSLGTLRNSPLHF.

V usage is TRBV19 and J usage is TRBJ1-5, with TRBD1 as a possible D gene (5 bases). V was shortened by 3 bases and J by 5 bases, with 14 bases between the two germline ends. The CDR3 has 15 residues. Per germline, CDR1 LNHDA and CDR2 SQIVND (reference sequence). As DNA, the CDR3 is TGTGCCAGTAGTATTCGGGCAGGGTTTGATCAGCCCCAGCATTTT. Its translation: CASSIRAGFDQPQHF.

V gene TRBV14 combines with J gene TRBJ2-2; 14 bases fit TRBD2. The CDR3 has 18 amino acids. The V segment lost 3 bases and the J segment 4 bases; nucleotides outside the gene matches: 7. Germline V gene sequence: CDR1 SGHDN, CDR2 FVKESK. CDR3 sequence reads: CASSQAGLAGVSTGELFF. In DNA, the CDR3 is TGTGCCAGCAGCCAGGCGGGACTAGCGGGGGTCAGCACCGGGGAGCTGTTTTTT.

The chain couples TRBV6-6 to TRBJ2-7; TRBD1 aligns across 8 bases. V dropped 0 bases and J dropped 6; count of bases not matched to a gene: 4. The CDR3 length is 14 residues. Looked up from germline, CDR1 is MNHNY and CDR2 is SVGAGI (reference sequence). The CDR3 sequence is CASSYSPTGAEQYF. CDR3 nucleotides: TGTGCCAGCAGTTACTCGCCGACAGGGGCCGAGCAGTACTTC.